These 28 T cell receptor beta chains were sequenced from one sample in a study of shared T cell receptors in the human thymus. TCRdb's table, derived via immunoSEQ multiplex PCR, lists solely in-frame clones and lacks some. The table has approximately 760,000 clones, around 85% seen once. These data are also associated with another study on human thymus T cells.

Source material: thymocytes. The receptors were gathered from a girl less than two years old with a congenital heart defect.

This clone was observed once. The chain has TRBV4-1 and TRBJ1-5; D uncertain. Trimming pared 2 bases from V and 0 bases from J, leaving 8 bases between. Per the germline V gene, CDR1 is MGHRA and CDR2 is YSYEKL. The CDR3 runs to 15 residues. The CDR3 nucleotides are TGCGCCAGCAGCCAAATTAGTCATAGCAATCAGCCCCAGCATTTT. Protein product: CASSQISHSNQPQHF.

This chain uses TRBV11-2 with TRBJ2-1; D is unresolved. With 4 bases removed from V and 8 bases from J, the gap between germline ends came to 9 bases. The CDR3 contains 12 residues. CDR1 SGHAT and CDR2 FQNNGV come from the germline V gene. Written as DNA, the CDR3 is TGTGCCAGCAGCTCCAGTTTTCATGAGCAGTTCTTC. It is translated as CASSSSFHEQFF.

This clone was recorded once. The V call is TRBV27, the J call TRBJ2-7, with D unclear. V lost 5 bases, J lost 2 bases, and 13 bases lay in between. Germline-derived CDR1 and CDR2 are MNHEY and SMNVEV (reference sequence). This CDR3 is 14 amino acids long. The CDR3, as DNA: TGTGCCAGCAGTCCGTACGACGGAGCCTACGAGCAGTACTTC. Encoded protein: CASSPYDGAYEQYF.

Of note for this clone: Other DNA sequences in this sample translate to the same CDR3. The chain recombines TRBV20-1 with TRBJ1-1; D uncertain. The CDR3 loop spans 11 amino acids. The germline V and J ends were trimmed by 3 bases and 2 bases, with 4 bases remaining between them. Germline values: CDR1 DFQATT, CDR2 SNEGSKA (reference sequence). The CDR3 region has the DNA TGCAGTGCTAGGGCAAACACTGAAGCTTTCTTT. It yields the protein CSARANTEAFF.

The chain joins TRBV6-1 to TRBJ2-7; D not resolved. CDR3 length equals 15 residues. Germline CDR1 reads MNHNS; CDR2 reads SASEGT. V was trimmed by 5 bases and J by 2 bases, leaving 16 bases between them. The CDR3 coding sequence is TGTGCCAGCAGTTGGTACCTTGACAACACCTACGAGCAGTACTTC. This gives the protein CASSWYLDNTYEQYF.

The chain recombines TRBV13 with TRBJ1-1, with a possible D match to TRBD1 (6 bases). The V gene lost 5 bases and the J gene lost 7 bases, with 17 bases spanning the gap. This CDR3 region has 14 residues. Germline V lookup: CDR1 PRHDT, CDR2 FYEKMQ (reference sequence). The CDR3 region has the DNA TGTGCCAGCAGCACGCGCCGGGACACCCGTGAAGCTTTCTTT. The encoded protein is CASSTRRDTREAFF.

The CDR3, as DNA: TGTGCCAGAGGACAGCCCTATGAAGCTTTCTTT. Residues: CARGQPYEAFF. This chain connects TRBV2 to TRBJ1-1, with D possibly matching TRBD1 (6 bases). The V gene's germline CDR1 is SNHLY and CDR2 FYNNEI. This CDR3 spans 11 amino acids. The V and J ends lost 9 bases and 7 bases respectively, with 12 bases between them.

This clone was counted between two and nine times. The V gene is TRBV15, the J gene TRBJ1-1; D is perhaps TRBD1 (6 bases). Germline lookup yields CDR1 LNHNV and CDR2 YYDKDF (reference sequence). CDR3 size: 17 residues. V dropped 0 bases and J dropped 6 bases, with 20 bases sitting between them. The CDR3 DNA sequence: TGTGCCACCAGCAGAGATCCCAGTATAGGGGGTAAGGCTGAAGCTTTCTTT. It codes for CATSRDPSIGGKAEAFF.

The rearrangement joins TRBV5-1 to TRBJ2-5; D not resolved. CDR3 size: 15 residues. V gave up 0 bases and J gave up 3 bases, with 12 bases separating them. Germline-derived CDR1 and CDR2 are SGHRS and YFSETQ. CDR3 sequence: CASSLEEHPKETQYF. For the CDR3, the DNA is TGCGCCAGCAGCTTGGAAGAGCATCCTAAAGAGACCCAGTACTTC.

This chain joins TRBV6-5 and TRBJ1-2; 7 bases agree with TRBD1. Germline loops: CDR1 MNHEY, CDR2 SVGAGI. V shed 6 bases, J shed 4 bases, and the junction held 5 bases outside the gene matches. CDR3 length: 13 amino acids. CDR3 DNA: TGTGCCAGCAGACCCGGGACAGTCTATGGCTACACCTTC. Translating it yields CASRPGTVYGYTF.

The V call is TRBV5-1, the J call TRBJ1-4; D possibly corresponds to TRBD1 (6 bases). Germline V gives CDR1 SGHRS, CDR2 YFSETQ. CDR3 length: 13 amino acids. With 0 bases removed from V and 8 bases from J, the gap between germline ends came to 8 bases. The CDR3 DNA is TGCGCCAGCAGCTTGGCCAGGGGCGAAAAACTGTTTTTT. Translated, it gives CASSLARGEKLFF.

This chain uses TRBV27 with TRBJ1-2; 7 bases match TRBD1. CDR1 and CDR2 from the germline V gene are MNHEY and SMNVEV (reference sequence). The CDR3 has 19 residues. V shed 6 bases, J shed 2 bases, and the junction held 21 bases outside the gene matches. CDR3 sequence: CASSTDGRGQETSNYGYTF. The CDR3 DNA sequence: TGTGCCAGCAGCACAGACGGCCGAGGACAGGAGACCAGCAACTATGGCTACACCTTC.

In this sample, this clone turned up once. CDR3 nucleotide sequence: TGTGCCAGCAGCTTACCTCGGGTGTCCTATAATTCACCCCTCCACTTT. It is translated as CASSLPRVSYNSPLHF. The V call is TRBV7-2, the J call TRBJ1-6; D is ambiguous. V lost 2 bases to trimming and J lost 1 base, with 9 bases between them. The CDR3 is 16 residues long. Germline V lookup: CDR1 SGHTA, CDR2 FQGNSA.

The chain couples TRBV7-4 to TRBJ2-5; possibly TRBD2 for D (5 bases). Germline V gene sequence: CDR1 SGHVT, CDR2 SQSDAQ. V lost 5 bases and J lost 1, with 11 bases in between. The CDR3 is 14 amino acids. CDR3 in DNA: TGTGCCAGCAGCAATTCCGGGATCCAAGAGACCCAGTACTTC. Translation gives CASSNSGIQETQYF.

The chain couples TRBV11-3 to TRBJ2-2; 7 bases align to TRBD1. The CDR3 covers 15 residues. Germline V gives CDR1 SGHNT, CDR2 YENEEA. With 3 bases clipped from V and 4 bases from J, the junction kept 5 bases outside the gene matches. The CDR3 DNA follows: TGTGCCAGCAGCTTGGGGACAGATCTCACCGGGGAGCTGTTTTTT. This translates into CASSLGTDLTGELFF.

The V call is TRBV2, the J call TRBJ1-4; 7 bases line up with TRBD1. Unmatched junction bases numbered 10, after V lost 6 bases and J lost 6 bases. The CDR3 is 15 amino acids. Germline lookup yields CDR1 SNHLY and CDR2 FYNNEI. Written as DNA, the CDR3 is TGTGCCAGCAGGAACCTGCGGGACAGCTATGAAAAACTGTTTTTT. Amino acids: CASRNLRDSYEKLFF. The variable domain in full, with the rest retrieved from reference TRBV2 and TRBJ1-4, is EPEVTQTPSHQVTQMGQEVILRCVPISNHLYFYWYRQILGQKVEFLVSFYNNEISEKSEIFDDQFSVERPDGSNFTLKIRSTKLEDSAMYFCASRNLRDSYEKLFFGSGTQLSVL.

The chain has TRBV2 and TRBJ1-2; the D is unclear. The V and J ends lost 5 bases and 8 bases respectively, with 15 bases between them. The germline V gene has CDR1 SNHLY and CDR2 FYNNEI. The CDR3 spans 13 residues. CDR3: CASSKGLRQGYTF. In DNA form, the CDR3 reads TGTGCCAGCAGTAAAGGGTTGAGGCAGGGCTACACCTTC.

The gene calls are TRBV11-2 and TRBJ2-5, with D possibly TRBD2 on 6 matching bases. This CDR3 contains 13 residues. V lost 5 bases, J lost 4 bases, and 11 bases lay in between. Germline CDR1 and CDR2: SGHAT and FQNNGV. CDR3 nucleotide sequence: TGTGCCAGCAGCAGGACTAAAATAGAGACCCAGTACTTC. Its protein product is CASSRTKIETQYF.

The CDR3 coding sequence is TGCGCCAGCAGCCAAGAGAGGGGGCAAACACTCTACGAGCAGTACTTC. Translating it yields CASSQERGQTLYEQYF. The chain couples TRBV4-1 to TRBJ2-7, with 7 bases fitting TRBD1. With V trimmed by 0 bases and J by 3 bases, 8 bases remained unmatched. Per the germline V gene, CDR1 is MGHRA and CDR2 is YSYEKL. CDR3 length: 16 amino acids.

This sequence joins TRBV7-9 and TRBJ1-2, with a tentative D call TRBD1 (6 bases). V lost 0 bases, J lost 4 bases, and 9 bases lay in between. Germline V gene data show CDR1 as SEHNR and CDR2 as FQNEAQ (reference sequence). The length of the CDR3 is 14 residues. The CDR3 DNA reads TGTGCCAGCAGCTTAGCGAGGGGGTCCTATGGCTACACCTTC. Amino acid sequence: CASSLARGSYGYTF. The whole variable domain, remainder taken from reference TRBV7-9 and TRBJ1-2, is DTGVSQNPRHKITKRGQNVTFRCDPISEHNRLYWYRQTLGQGPEFLTYFQNEAQLEKSRLLSDRFSAERPKGSFSTLEIQRTEQGDSAMYLCASSLARGSYGYTFGSGTRLTVV.

This clone showed up just once. The chain recombines TRBV5-6 with TRBJ1-6; D uncertain. The CDR3 has 17 residues. The germline V gene has CDR1 SGHDT and CDR2 YYEEEE. Trimming took 2 bases from V and 1 from J, leaving 13 bases between them. CDR3 loop: CASSFWDTGSYNSPLHF. In nucleotides, the CDR3 is TGTGCCAGCAGCTTTTGGGATACGGGGTCCTATAATTCACCCCTCCACTTT.

The CDR3 coding sequence is TGTGCCAGCAGCCAAGGACTAGCGGAAGATACGCAGTATTTT. Translated: CASSQGLAEDTQYF. The chain recombines TRBV6-5 with TRBJ2-3; 10 bases match TRBD2. The trim removed 6 bases at V and 5 bases at J, leaving 5 bases unmatched. Germline lookup yields CDR1 MNHEY and CDR2 SVGAGI. The CDR3 has 14 amino acids.

V is TRBV28 and J is TRBJ2-7, with 10 bases that match TRBD2. Looked up from germline, CDR1 is MDHEN and CDR2 is SYDVKM. The CDR3 totals 14 residues. The junction had 14 bases not matched to a gene; V was cut back by 10 bases and J by 8 bases. The chain's CDR3 is CATLAGTSPTKQYF. In DNA, the CDR3 is TGTGCCACACTAGCGGGAACTTCTCCTACGAAGCAGTACTTC.

This chain links TRBV5-4 with TRBJ1-2, with 7 positions matching TRBD1. The CDR3 is 15 residues long. The V and J ends lost 4 bases and 4 bases, in that order; junction bases with no gene match: 10. Germline V lookup: CDR1 SGHNT, CDR2 YYREEE (reference sequence). The DNA for the CDR3 is TGTGCCAGCAGCCTCGCGGGACAGACTTTCTATGGCTACACCTTC. Protein product: CASSLAGQTFYGYTF.

CDR3 sequence: CASMGDRVEVGANVLTF. CDR3 nucleotide sequence: TGTGCCAGCATGGGTGACAGGGTAGAGGTTGGGGCCAACGTCCTGACTTTC. The rearrangement links TRBV27 to TRBJ2-6, with 7 bases aligning to TRBD1. CDR3 length: 17 residues. Trimming cost V 7 bases and J 3 bases; bases outside gene matches: 12. Germline CDR1 is MNHEY and CDR2 is SMNVEV (reference sequence).

This chain joins TRBV10-3 and TRBJ1-3; D is unclear. This CDR3 region has 17 residues. V lost 6 bases to trimming and J lost 3 bases, with 21 bases between them. Germline CDR1 is ENHRY and CDR2 is SYGVKD. The CDR3 DNA is TGTGCCATCAGCCCATCTTGGGGAGGTACTAATGGAAACACCATATATTTT. This sequence encodes CAISPSWGGTNGNTIYF.

The V gene is TRBV4-1, the J gene TRBJ2-1; D is perhaps TRBD1 (5 bases). Germline V gene data show CDR1 as MGHRA and CDR2 as YSYEKL. The CDR3 runs 15 residues. With 5 bases removed from V and 1 base from J, the gap between germline ends came to 12 bases. DNA of the CDR3: TGCGCCAGCAGCAAAATGGGGCAGTCCTACAATGAGCAGTTCTTC. It is translated as CASSKMGQSYNEQFF.

This chain connects TRBV6-1 to TRBJ1-2, with D perhaps TRBD1 (6 bases). This CDR3 contains 13 residues. Trimming removed 5 bases at V and 4 bases at J, with 11 bases between. Germline CDR1 is MNHNS and CDR2 is SASEGT. CDR3: CASSQRQVYGYTF. The CDR3 region has the DNA TGTGCCAGCAGTCAAAGACAGGTCTATGGCTACACCTTC.